This T cell receptor beta chain was identified during a study of blood T cell dynamics during melanoma immunotherapy. For this clone: Its target is unknown.

Study-wide results and caveats: Whether repertoire-driving clones were melanoma-specific could not be determined.

Clones were read by immunoSEQ multiplex PCR, and TCRdb kept only the in-frame ones, dropping some. This table holds roughly 4,600 clones, 60% to 85% found once. Time point described: week 3, after first cycle of checkpoint inhibitor. V gave up 6 bases and J gave up 4 bases, with 8 bases separating them. This CDR3 region has 11 residues. Germline V gives CDR1 DFQATT, CDR2 SNEGSKA (reference sequence). V usage is TRBV20-1 and J usage is TRBJ2-3; D remains ambiguous. The clonotype was recovered from a human donor with melanoma. Material: blood, obtained from a patient treated with checkpoint blockade. The DNA of the CDR3 is TGCAGTGCCTTGTACCCAGATACGCAGTATTTT. This gives the protein CSALYPDTQYF.